This TCR beta chain was identified in a study of blood T cell repertoires in COVID-19. The length of the CDR3 is 14 residues. Looked up from germline, CDR1 is ENHRY and CDR2 is SYGVKD. V lost 7 bases and J lost 8, with 17 bases in between. Sequenced by immunoSEQ multiplex PCR; TCRdb stores in-frame clones only, minus some. The sample carries around 260,000 clones, around 86% recorded once. Sequenced sample: peripheral blood. The chain employs TRBV10-3 and TRBJ2-2, with D unresolved. This receptor was obtained from a middle-aged man who had recovered from COVID-19. CDR3 region: CAITDAPSGGELFF. In DNA form, the CDR3 reads TGTGCCATCACCGACGCGCCTTCAGGAGGGGAGCTGTTTTTT.